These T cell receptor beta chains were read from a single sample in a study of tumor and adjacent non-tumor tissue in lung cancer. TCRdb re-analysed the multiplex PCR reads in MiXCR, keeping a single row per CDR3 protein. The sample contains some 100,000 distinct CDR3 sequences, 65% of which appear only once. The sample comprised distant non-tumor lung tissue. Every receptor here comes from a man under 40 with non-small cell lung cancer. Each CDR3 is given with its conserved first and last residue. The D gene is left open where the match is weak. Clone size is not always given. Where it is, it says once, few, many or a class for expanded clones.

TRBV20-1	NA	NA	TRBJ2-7	CSALQSPYEQYF	TGCAGTGCTCTACAGTCTCCCTACGAACAGTACTTC
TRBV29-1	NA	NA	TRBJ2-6	CSVDYPGADILTF	TGCAGCGTTGATTACCCTGGGGCCGACATCCTGACTTTC
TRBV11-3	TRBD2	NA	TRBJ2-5	CANSIEAGGRETQYF	TGTGCCAACAGCATAGAAGCGGGAGGGCGAGAGACCCAGTACTTC
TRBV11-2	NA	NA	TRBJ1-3	CASSRAQGPGNTIHF	TGTGCCAGCAGCCGAGCCCAAGGGCCTGGAAACACCATACATTTT
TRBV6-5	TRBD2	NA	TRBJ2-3	CARSYSRGISDTQYF	TGTGCCAGAAGTTACTCGCGGGGGATCTCAGATACGCAGTATTTT
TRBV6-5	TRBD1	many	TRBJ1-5	CASRNGQGDQPQHF	TGTGCCAGCAGGAACGGACAGGGGGATCAGCCCCAGCATTTT
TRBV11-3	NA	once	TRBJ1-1	CASSKGPCPCTEAFF	TGTGCCAGCAGCAAGGGGCCCTGCCCTTGTACTGAAGCTTTCTTT
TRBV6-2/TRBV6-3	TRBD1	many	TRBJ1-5	CASRHGQGDQPQHF	TGTGCCAGCAGACACGGACAGGGAGATCAGCCCCAGCATTTT
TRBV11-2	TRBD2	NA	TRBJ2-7	CTSSLGLASYEQYF	TGTACCAGCAGCCTAGGACTAGCCTCCTACGAGCAGTACTTC
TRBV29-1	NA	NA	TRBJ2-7	CSVESHRNSSYEQYF	TGCAGCGTTGAATCCCACCGGAACAGCTCCTACGAGCAGTACTTC
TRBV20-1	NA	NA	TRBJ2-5	CSTREPGPETQHF	TGCAGTACTAGAGAACCGGGACCGGAGACCCAGCACTTC
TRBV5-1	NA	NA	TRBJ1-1	CASSPGSMNTEAFF	TGCGCCAGCAGCCCGGGGTCCATGAACACTGAAGCTTTCTTT
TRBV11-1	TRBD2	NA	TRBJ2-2	CASNLRSAGGPGTGELFF	TGTGCTAGCAACTTACGGTCAGCGGGGGGCCCGGGCACCGGGGAGCTGTTTTTT
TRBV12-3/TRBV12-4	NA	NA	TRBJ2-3	CASSLDGQITDTQYF	TGTGCCAGCAGTTTAGATGGACAGATCACAGATACACAGTATTTT
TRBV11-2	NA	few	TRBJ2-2	CASSPNTGELFF	TGTGCCAGCAGCCCGAACACCGGGGAGCTGTTTTTT
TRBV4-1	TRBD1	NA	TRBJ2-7	CASNQGEAGGIEETYEQYF	TGCGCCAGCAACCAAGGGGAGGCAGGGGGCATTGAGGAAACCTACGAGCAGTACTTC
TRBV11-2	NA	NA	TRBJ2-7	CTSSSTDSSHAYEQYF	TGTACCAGCAGTTCAACCGACAGTTCCCACGCCTACGAGCAGTACTTC
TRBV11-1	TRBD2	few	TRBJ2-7	CASSIEASGEYERYF	TGTGCCAGCAGCATAGAGGCTAGCGGGGAGTACGAGCGGTACTTC
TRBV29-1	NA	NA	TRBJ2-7	CSARLSSYEEYF	TGTAGCGCTCGACTAAGCTCCTACGAGGAGTACTTC
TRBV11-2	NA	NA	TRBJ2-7	CDNSLGLPYEQYF	TGTGACAACAGCCTAGGACTACCCTACGAGCAGTACTTC
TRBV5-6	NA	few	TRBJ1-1	CASIPNGGESAFF	TGTGCCAGCATCCCTAACGGGGGGGAGTCGGCTTTCTTT
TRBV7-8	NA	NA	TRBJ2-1	CASRAQGNEQFF	TGTGCCAGTAGAGCACAGGGTAATGAGCAGTTCTTC
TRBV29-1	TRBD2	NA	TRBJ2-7	CSVDSWTSSYQQYF	TGCAGCGTTGACTCCTGGACTAGTTCTTACCAGCAGTACTTC
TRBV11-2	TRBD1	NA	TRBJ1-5	CASSSGTGDDQPQHF	TGTGCCAGCAGCTCCGGGACAGGGGACGATCAGCCCCAGCATTTT
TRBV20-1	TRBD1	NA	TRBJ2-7	CSAPIPGQPYVQYF	TGCAGTGCACCAATTCCGGGACAGCCCTACGTGCAGTACTTC
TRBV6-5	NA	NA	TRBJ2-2	CASSWGPGGPLFF	TGTGCCAGCAGTTGGGGGCCTGGCGGGCCGCTGTTTTTT
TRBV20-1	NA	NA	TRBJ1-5	CSAPGTGDFQHQHF	TGCAGTGCACCCGGGACGGGGGATTTTCAGCACCAGCATTTT
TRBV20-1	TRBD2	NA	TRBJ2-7	CSAEMASGEGSYEQYF	TGCAGTGCTGAAATGGCTAGCGGGGAGGGCTCCTACGAGCAGTACTTC
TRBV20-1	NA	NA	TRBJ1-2	CSAKDPSRGTYGYSF	TGCAGTGCTAAAGACCCCTCCAGGGGAACCTATGGCTACAGCTTC
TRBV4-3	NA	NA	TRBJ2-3	CANSRDSAGAADTQYF	TGCGCCAACAGCCGAGATAGCGCCGGGGCGGCAGATACGCAGTATTTT
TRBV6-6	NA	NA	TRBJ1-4	CASTLEGATNEKLFF	TGTGCCAGCACTCTGGAGGGTGCAACTAATGAAAAACTGTTTTTT
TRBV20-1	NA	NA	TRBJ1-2	CSTDGEGSGYTF	TGCAGTACCGACGGGGAGGGATCCGGCTACACCTTC
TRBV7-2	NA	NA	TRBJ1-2	CASSRTRGVNYGYTF	TGTGCCAGCAGCCGAACCAGGGGCGTTAACTATGGCTACACCTTC
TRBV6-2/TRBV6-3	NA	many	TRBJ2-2	CASSSQGHTGELFF	TGTGCCAGCAGCTCCCAGGGCCACACCGGGGAGCTGTTTTTT
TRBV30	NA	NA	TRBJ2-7	CAWGVDRDYEQYF	TGTGCCTGGGGTGTAGACAGAGACTACGAGCAGTACTTC
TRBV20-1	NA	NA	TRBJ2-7	CSVRTATYEQYF	TGCAGTGTCAGGACGGCCACCTACGAGCAGTACTTC
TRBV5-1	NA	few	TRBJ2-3	CASSLGGLPSLDTQYF	TGCGCCAGCAGCTTGGGGGGACTTCCTTCCCTGGATACGCAGTATTTT
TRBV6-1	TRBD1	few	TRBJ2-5	CASSEARAGGIGGTQYF	TGTGCCAGCAGTGAAGCTCGCGCAGGGGGCATCGGAGGGACCCAGTACTTC
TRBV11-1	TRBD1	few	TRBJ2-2	CASSPSSQGTGELSF	TGTGCTAGCAGCCCAAGCTCACAGGGGACCGGGGAGCTGTCTTTT